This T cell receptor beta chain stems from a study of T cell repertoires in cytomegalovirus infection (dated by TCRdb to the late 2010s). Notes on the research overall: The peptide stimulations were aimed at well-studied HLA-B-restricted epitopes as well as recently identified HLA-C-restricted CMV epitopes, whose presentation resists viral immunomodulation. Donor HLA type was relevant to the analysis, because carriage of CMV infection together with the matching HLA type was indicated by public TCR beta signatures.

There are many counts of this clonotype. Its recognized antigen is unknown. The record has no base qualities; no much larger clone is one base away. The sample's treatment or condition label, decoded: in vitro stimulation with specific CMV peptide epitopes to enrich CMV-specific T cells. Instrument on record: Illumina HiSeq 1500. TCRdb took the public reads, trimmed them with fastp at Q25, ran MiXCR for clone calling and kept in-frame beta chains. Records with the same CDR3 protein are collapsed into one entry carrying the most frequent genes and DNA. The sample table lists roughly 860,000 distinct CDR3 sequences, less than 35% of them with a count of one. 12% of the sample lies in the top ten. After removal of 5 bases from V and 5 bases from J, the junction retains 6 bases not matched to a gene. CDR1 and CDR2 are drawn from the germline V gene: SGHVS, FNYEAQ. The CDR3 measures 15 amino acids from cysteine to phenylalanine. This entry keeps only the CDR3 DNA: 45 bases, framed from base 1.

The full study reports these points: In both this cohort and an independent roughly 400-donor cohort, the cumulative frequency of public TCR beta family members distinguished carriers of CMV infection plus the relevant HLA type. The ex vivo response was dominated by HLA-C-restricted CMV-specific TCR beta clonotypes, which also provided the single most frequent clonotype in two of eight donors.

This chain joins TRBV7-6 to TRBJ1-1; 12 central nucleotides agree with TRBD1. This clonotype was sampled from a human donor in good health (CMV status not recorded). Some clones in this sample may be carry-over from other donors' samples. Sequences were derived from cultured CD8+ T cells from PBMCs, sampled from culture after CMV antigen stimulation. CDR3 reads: CASSAPGQGATEAFF. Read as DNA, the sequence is TGTGCCAGCAGCGCCCCGGGACAGGGGGCGACTGAAGCTTTCTTT.